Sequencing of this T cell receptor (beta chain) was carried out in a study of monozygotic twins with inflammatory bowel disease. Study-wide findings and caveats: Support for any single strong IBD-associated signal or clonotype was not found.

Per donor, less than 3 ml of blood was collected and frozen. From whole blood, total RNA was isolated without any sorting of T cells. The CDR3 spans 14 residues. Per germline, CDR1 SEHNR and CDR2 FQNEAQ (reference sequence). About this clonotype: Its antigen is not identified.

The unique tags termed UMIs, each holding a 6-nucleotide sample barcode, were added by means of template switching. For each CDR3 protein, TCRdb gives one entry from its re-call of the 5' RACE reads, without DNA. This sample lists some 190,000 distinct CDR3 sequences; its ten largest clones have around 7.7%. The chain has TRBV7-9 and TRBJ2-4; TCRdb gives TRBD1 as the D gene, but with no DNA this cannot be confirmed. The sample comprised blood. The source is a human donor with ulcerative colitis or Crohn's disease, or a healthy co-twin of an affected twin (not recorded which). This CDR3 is CASSLKGPENIQYF.